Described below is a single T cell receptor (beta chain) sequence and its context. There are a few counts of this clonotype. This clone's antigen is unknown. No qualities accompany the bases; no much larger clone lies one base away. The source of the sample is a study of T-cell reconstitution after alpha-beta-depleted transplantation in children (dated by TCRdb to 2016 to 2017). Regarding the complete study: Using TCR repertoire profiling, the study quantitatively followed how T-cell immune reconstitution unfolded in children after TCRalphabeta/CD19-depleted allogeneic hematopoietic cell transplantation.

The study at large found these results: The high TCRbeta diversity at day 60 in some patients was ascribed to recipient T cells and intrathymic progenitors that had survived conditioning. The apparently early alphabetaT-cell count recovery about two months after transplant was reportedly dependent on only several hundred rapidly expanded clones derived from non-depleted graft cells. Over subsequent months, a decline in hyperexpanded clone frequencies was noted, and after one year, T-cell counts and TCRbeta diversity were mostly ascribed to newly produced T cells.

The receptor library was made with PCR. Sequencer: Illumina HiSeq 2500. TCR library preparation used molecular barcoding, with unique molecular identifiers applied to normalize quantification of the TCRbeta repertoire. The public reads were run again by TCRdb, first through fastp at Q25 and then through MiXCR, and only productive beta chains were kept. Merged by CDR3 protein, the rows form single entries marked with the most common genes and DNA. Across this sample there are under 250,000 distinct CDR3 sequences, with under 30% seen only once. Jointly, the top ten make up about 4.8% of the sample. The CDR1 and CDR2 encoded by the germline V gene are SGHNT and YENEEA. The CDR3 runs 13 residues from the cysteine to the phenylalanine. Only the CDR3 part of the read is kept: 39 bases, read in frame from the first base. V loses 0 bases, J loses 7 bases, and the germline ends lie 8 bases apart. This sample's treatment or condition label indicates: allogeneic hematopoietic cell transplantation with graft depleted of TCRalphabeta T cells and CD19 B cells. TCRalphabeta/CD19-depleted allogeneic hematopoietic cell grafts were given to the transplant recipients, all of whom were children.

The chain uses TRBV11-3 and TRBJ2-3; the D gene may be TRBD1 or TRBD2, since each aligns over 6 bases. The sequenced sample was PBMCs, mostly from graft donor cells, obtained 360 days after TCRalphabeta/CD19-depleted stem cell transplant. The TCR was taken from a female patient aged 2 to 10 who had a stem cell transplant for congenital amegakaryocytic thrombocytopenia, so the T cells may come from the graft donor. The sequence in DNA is TGTGCCAGCAGCTTAGAGGGGGGCAATACGCAGTATTTT. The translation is CASSLEGGNTQYF.